This T cell receptor (beta chain) comes out of a study of T-cell reconstitution after alpha-beta-depleted transplantation in children. This clonotype has more than one count but fewer than ten. Its antigen is not identified. The TCRbeta library was prepared with unique molecular identifiers. One entry per CDR3 protein, called by TCRdb with MiXCR from the PCR reads. The sample includes about 540,000 distinct CDR3 sequences, 27% seen only once; the top ten take 36%. CDR1 LNHDA and CDR2 SQIVND come from the germline V gene (reference sequence). J was trimmed by 2 bases and V by 3 bases; bases with no gene match: 8. The CDR3 contains 17 residues. Study-wide results and caveats: About two months after transplant, alpha-beta T cells reportedly came from several hundred expanded graft clones. Surviving recipient T cells and thymic progenitors produced the high day-60 TCRbeta diversity seen in some patients.

The V and J genes are TRBV19 and TRBJ2-7; 12 positions agree with TRBD2. The sample was PBMCs, taken before TCRalphabeta/CD19-depleted stem cell transplant. The receptor's source is a boy under two years old with Wiskott-Aldrich syndrome, due to receive a stem cell transplant. CDR3 protein: CASSMRLAGGTTYEQYF. CDR3 in DNA: TGTGCCAGTAGTATGCGGCTAGCGGGAGGGACTACCTACGAGCAGTACTTC.